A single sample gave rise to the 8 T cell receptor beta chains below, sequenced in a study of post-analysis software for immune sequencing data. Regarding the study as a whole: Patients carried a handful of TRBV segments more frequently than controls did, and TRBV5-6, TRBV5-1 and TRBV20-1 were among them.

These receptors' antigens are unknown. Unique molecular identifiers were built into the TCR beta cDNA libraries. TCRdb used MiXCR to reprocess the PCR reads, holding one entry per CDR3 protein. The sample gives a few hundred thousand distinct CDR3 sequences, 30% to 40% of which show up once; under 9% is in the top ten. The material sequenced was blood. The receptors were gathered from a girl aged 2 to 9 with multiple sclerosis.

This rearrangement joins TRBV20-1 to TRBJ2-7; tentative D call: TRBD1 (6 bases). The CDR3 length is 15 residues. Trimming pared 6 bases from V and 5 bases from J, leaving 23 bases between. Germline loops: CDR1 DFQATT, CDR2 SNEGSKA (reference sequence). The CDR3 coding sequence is TGCAGTGCCAATACGAGGGGACAACCTTTCCACGAGCAGTACTTC. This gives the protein CSANTRGQPFHEQYF.

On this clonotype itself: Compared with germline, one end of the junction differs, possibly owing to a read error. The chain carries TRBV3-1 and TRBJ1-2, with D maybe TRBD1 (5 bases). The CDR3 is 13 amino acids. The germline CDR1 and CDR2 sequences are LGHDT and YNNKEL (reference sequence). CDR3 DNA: TGTGCCGGCAGCCAAGAAAGGGGCTATGGCTACACCTTC. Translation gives CAGSQERGYGYTF.

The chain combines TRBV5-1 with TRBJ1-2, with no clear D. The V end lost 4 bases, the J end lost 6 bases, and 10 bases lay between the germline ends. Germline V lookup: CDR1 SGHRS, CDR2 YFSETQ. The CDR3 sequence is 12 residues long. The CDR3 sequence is CASSPTTHGYTF. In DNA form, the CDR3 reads TGCGCCAGCAGCCCGACTACTCATGGCTACACCTTC.

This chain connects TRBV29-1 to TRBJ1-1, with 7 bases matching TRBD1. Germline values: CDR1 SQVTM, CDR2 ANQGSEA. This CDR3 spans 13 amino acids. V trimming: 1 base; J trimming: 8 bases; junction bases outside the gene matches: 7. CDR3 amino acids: CSVEVSPTGEAFF. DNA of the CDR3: TGCAGCGTTGAAGTCTCCCCGACAGGGGAAGCTTTCTTT.

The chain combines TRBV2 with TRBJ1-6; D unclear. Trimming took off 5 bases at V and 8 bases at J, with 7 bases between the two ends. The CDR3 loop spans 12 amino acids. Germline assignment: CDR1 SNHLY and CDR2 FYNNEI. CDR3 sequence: CASSILDSPLHF. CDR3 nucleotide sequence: TGTGCCAGCAGTATTTTAGATTCACCCCTCCACTTT.

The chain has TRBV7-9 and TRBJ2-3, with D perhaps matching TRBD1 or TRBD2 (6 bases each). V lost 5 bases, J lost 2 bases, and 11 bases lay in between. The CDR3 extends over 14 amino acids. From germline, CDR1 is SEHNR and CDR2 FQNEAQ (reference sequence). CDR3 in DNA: TGTGCCAGCAGCCCGGGGGCATCCACAGATACGCAGTATTTT. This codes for CASSPGASTDTQYF.

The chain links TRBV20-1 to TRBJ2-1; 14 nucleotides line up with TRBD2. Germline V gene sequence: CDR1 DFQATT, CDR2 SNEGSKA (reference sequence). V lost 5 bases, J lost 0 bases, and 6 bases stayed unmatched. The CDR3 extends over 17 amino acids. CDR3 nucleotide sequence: TGCAGTGCTCCCGGGACTAGCGGGAGCGGCTCCTACAATGAGCAGTTCTTC. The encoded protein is CSAPGTSGSGSYNEQFF.

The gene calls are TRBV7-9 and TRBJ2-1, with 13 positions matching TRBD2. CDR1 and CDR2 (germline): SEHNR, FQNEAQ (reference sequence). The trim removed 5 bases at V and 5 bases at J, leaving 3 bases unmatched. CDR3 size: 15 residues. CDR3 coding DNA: TGTGCCAGCAGCCCGACTAGCGGGGGGAACAATGAGCAGTTCTTC. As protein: CASSPTSGGNNEQFF.